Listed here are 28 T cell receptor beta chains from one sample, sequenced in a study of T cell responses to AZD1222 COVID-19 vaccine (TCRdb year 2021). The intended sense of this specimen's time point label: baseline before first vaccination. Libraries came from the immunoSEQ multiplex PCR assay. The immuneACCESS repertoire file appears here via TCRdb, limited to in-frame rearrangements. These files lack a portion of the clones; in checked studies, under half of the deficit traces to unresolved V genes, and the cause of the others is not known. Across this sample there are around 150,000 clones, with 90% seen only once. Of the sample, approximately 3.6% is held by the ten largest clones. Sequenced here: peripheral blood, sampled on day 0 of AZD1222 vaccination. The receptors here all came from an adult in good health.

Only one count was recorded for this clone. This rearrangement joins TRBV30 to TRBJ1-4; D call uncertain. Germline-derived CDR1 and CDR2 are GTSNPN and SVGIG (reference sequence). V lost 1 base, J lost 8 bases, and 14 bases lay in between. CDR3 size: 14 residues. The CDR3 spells CAWSEGGRVEKLFF. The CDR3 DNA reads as TGTGCCTGGAGTGAGGGAGGGAGGGTCGAAAAACTGTTTTTT.

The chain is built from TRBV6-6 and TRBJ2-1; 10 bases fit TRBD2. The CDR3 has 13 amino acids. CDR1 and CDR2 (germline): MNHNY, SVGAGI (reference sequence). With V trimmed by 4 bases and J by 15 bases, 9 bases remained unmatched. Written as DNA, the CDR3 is TGTGCCAGCAGTTCGGAGCAGCGGGGGGGCCGGTTCTTC. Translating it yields CASSSEQRGGRFF.

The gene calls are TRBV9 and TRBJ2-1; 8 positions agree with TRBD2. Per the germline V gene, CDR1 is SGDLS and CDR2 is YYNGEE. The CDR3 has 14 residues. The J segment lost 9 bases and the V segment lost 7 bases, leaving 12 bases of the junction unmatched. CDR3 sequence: CASSSREALSEQFF. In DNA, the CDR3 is TGTGCCAGCTCCTCGCGGGAGGCACTGAGTGAGCAGTTCTTC.

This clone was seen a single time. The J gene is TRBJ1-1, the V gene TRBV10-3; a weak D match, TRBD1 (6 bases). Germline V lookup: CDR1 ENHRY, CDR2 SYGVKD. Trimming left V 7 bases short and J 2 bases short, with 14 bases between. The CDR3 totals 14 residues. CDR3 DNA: TGTGCCATCACCCCGCAGGGGTCCAACACTGAAGCTTTCTTT. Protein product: CAITPQGSNTEAFF.

CDR3 amino acids: CASSLTGGYEQYF. The CDR3 DNA reads as TGCGCCAGCAGCTTGACAGGGGGCTACGAGCAGTACTTC. V usage is TRBV5-1 and J usage is TRBJ2-7; TRBD1 matches at 8 bases. CDR3 length: 13 amino acids. Germline V gene data show CDR1 as SGHRS and CDR2 as YFSETQ. The V gene end was trimmed by 1 base and the J gene end by 3 bases; junction bases not matched to a gene: 0.

Here the CDR3 reads CASSQRRVSKGHEQYF. The CDR3 DNA reads TGTGCCAGCAGCCAGCGCAGGGTTTCCAAGGGCCACGAGCAGTACTTC. The rearrangement uses TRBV11-2 and TRBJ2-7, with TRBD1 as a possible D gene (5 bases). CDR3 length equals 16 residues. V was shortened by 5 bases and J by 5 bases, with 22 bases between the two germline ends. The germline gives CDR1 SGHAT, CDR2 FQNNGV.

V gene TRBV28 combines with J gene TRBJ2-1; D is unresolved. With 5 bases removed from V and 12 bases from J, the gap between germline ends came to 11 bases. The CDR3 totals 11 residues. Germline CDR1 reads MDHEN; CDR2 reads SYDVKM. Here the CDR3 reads CASSLVLGQFF. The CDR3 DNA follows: TGTGCCAGCAGTCTGGTTCTTGGGCAGTTCTTC.

This CDR3 is CASSLAVGGLFF. The CDR3 DNA sequence: TGTGCCAGCAGTTTAGCTGTAGGAGGTCTGTTCTTC. The chain combines TRBV12-3 or TRBV12-4 with TRBJ2-1, with TRBD2 as a possible D gene (5 bases). This CDR3 spans 12 amino acids. Trimming cost V 0 bases and J 15 bases, with 12 bases left between them.

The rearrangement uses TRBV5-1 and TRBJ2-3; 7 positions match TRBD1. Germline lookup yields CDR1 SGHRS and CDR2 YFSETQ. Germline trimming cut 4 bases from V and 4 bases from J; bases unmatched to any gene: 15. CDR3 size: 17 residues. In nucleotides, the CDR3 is TGCGCCAGCAGCCGGGGACAGATCGGCCCACCACCAGATACGCAGTATTTT. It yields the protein CASSRGQIGPPPDTQYF.

The CDR3 bases are TGCAGCGTTCCTCCGGGACACCGAACGTATAGCAATCAGCCCCAGCATTTT. This gives the protein CSVPPGHRTYSNQPQHF. This chain links TRBV29-1 with TRBJ1-5; the D gene is possibly TRBD1 (6 bases). CDR1 and CDR2 from the germline V gene are SQVTM and ANQGSEA. V was cut by 5 bases and J by 0 bases, with 20 bases left in between. The CDR3 spans 17 residues.

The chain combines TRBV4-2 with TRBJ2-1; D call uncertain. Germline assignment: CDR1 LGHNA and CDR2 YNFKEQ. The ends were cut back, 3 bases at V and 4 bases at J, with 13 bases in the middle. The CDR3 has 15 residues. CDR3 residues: CASSQQVDPYNEQFF. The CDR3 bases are TGTGCCAGCAGCCAGCAGGTAGATCCATACAATGAGCAGTTCTTC.

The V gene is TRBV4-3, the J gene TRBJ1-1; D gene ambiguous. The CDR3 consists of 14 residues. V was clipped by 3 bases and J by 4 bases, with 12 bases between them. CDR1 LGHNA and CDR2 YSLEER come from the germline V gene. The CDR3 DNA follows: TGCGCCAGCAGCCATGAACAGTGGAGCACTGAAGCTTTCTTT. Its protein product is CASSHEQWSTEAFF.

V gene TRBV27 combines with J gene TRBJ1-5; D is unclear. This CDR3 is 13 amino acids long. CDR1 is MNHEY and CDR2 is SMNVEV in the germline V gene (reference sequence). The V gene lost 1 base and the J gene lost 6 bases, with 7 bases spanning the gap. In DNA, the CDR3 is TGTGCCAGCAGTTTATGGTGGGGTCAGCCCCAGCATTTT. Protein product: CASSLWWGQPQHF.

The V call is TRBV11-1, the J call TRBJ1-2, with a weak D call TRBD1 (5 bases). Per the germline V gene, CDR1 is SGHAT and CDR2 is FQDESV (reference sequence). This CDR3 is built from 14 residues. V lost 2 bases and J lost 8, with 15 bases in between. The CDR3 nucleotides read TGTGCCAGCAGCTTAAATCTTGACAGTTGGGGCTACACCTTC. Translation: CASSLNLDSWGYTF.

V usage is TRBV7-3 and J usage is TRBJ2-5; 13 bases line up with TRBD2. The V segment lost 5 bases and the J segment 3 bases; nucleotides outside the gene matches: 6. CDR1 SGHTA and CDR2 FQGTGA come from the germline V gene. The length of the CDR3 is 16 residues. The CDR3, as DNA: TGTGCCAGCAGCCCCGGACTAGCGGGAGCCAAAGAGACCCAGTACTTC. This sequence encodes CASSPGLAGAKETQYF.

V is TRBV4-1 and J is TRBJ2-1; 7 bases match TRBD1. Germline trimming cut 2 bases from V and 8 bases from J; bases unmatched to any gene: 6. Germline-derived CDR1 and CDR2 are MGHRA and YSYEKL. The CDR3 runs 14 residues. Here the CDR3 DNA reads TGCGCCAGCAGCCAACGGACAGGCGACTATGAGCAGTTCTTC. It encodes CASSQRTGDYEQFF.

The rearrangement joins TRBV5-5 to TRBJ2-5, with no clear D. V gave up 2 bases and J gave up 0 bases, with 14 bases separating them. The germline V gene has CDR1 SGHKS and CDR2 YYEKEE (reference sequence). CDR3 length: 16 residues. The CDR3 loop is CASSFLSYRNQETQYF. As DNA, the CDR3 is TGTGCCAGCAGCTTTTTGTCCTACCGGAACCAAGAGACCCAGTACTTC.

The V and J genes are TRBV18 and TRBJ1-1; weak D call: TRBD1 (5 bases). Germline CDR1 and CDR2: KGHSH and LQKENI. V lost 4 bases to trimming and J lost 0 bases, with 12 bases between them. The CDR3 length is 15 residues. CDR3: CASSRIDSMNTEAFF. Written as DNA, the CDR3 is TGTGCCAGCTCACGTATCGACAGCATGAACACTGAAGCTTTCTTT.

Here the CDR3 DNA reads TGTGCCAGCGCTATATCGGCCGGGACGGTAGCCAAAAACATTCAGTACTTC. It translates to CASAISAGTVAKNIQYF. This chain links TRBV18 with TRBJ2-4, with D tentatively TRBD1 or TRBD2 (5 bases each). V was cut by 8 bases and J by 0 bases, with 20 bases left in between. The CDR3 spans 17 residues. CDR1 KGHSH and CDR2 LQKENI come from the germline V gene.

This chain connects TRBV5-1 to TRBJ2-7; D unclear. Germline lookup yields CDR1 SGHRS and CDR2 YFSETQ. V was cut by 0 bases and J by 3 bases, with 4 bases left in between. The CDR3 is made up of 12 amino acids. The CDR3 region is CASSLGRYEQYF. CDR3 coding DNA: TGCGCCAGCAGCTTGGGGCGCTACGAGCAGTACTTC.

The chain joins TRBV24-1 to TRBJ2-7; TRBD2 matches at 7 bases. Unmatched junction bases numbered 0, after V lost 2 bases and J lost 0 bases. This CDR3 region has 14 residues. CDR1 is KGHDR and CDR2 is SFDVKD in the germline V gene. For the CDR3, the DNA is TGTGCCACCAGTGATTCGGGGGGCTCCTACGAGCAGTACTTC. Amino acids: CATSDSGGSYEQYF.

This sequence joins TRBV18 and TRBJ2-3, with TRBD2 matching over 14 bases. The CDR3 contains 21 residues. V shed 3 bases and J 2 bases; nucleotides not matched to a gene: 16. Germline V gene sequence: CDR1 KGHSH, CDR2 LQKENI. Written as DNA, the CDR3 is TGTGCCAGCTCACCGCGCGTCCTGACTAGCGGGGGGGAAACATCCACAGATACGCAGTATTTT. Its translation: CASSPRVLTSGGETSTDTQYF.

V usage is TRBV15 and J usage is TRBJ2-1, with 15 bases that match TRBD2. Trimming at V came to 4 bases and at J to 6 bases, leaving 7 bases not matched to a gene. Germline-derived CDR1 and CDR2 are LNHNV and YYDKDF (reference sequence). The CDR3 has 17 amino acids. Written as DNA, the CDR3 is TGTGCCACCAGCAAAGGACTAGCGGGAGGGAGCCCCAATGAGCAGTTCTTC. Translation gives CATSKGLAGGSPNEQFF.

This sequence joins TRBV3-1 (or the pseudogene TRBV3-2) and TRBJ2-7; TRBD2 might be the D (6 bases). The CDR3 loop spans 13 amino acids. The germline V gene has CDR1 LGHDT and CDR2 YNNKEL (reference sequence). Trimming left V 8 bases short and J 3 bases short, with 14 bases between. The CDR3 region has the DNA TGTGCCAGCGGTGCTCTCGGGGGCTACGAGCAGTACTTC. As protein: CASGALGGYEQYF.

CDR3 loop: CASSGYRGSSYNEQFF. CDR3 DNA sequence: TGTGCCAGCAGCGGCTACAGGGGGAGCTCCTACAATGAGCAGTTCTTC. This sequence joins TRBV7-9 and TRBJ2-1, with 8 bases lining up with TRBD1. V gave up 5 bases and J gave up 0 bases; unmatched junction bases: 6. The CDR3 runs 16 residues. The germline gives CDR1 SEHNR, CDR2 FQNEAQ (reference sequence).

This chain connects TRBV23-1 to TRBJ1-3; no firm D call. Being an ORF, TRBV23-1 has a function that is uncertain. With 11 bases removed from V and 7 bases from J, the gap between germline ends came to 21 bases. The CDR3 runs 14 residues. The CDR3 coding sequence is TGCGCCCGCGCGGTAGCGGGGTATATGAACACCATATATTTT. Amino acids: CARAVAGYMNTIYF.

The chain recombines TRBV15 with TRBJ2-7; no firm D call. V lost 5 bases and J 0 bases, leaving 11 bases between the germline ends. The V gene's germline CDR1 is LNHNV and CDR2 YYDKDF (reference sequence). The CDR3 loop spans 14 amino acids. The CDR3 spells CATSFGLSSYEQYF. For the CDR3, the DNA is TGTGCCACCAGCTTTGGGTTGAGCTCCTACGAGCAGTACTTC.

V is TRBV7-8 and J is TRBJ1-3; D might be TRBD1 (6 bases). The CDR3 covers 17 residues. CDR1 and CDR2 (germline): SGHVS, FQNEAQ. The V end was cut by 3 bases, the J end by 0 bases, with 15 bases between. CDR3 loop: CASSFGGSTRSGNTIYF. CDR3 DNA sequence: TGTGCCAGCAGCTTCGGGGGCAGCACCCGCTCTGGAAACACCATATATTTT.